A selection of T cell receptor beta chains follows, all from one sample in a study of CD8 T cells in ankylosing spondylitis. TCRdb reprocessed the 5' RACE reads via MiXCR and lists one record per CDR3 protein. The sample lists 250,000 to 350,000 distinct CDR3 sequences; 15% to 25% were seen once. What was sequenced was blood, either unsorted or a sorted T cell fraction (not recorded which). The receptor set was obtained from a male donor with ankylosing spondylitis or in good health (not recorded which). Both conserved end residues are part of each CDR3. Fields, in order: V gene, clone size, D gene, J gene, CDR3 DNA, CDR3 protein. A D gene is named only where the DNA matches it firmly. Where a row states a size, it is once, few, many or the class of an expanded clone; other rows omit it.

V gene: TRBV5-5; clone size: few; D gene: .; J gene: TRBJ2-2; CDR3 DNA: TGTGCCAGCAGTTTTAAACACCCCTTCACCGGGGAGCTGTTTTTT; CDR3 protein: CASSFKHPFTGELFF
V gene: TRBV5-6; clone size: few; D gene: TRBD2; J gene: TRBJ2-1; CDR3 DNA: TGTGCCAGCAGCTTGAGCGGGGGTGAGCAGTTCTTC; CDR3 protein: CASSLSGGEQFF
V gene: TRBV12-3/TRBV12-4; clone size: .; D gene: TRBD2; J gene: TRBJ2-2; CDR3 DNA: TGTGCCAGCAGCACTAGCGGGGGTTTGACCGGGGAGCTGTTTTTT; CDR3 protein: CASSTSGGLTGELFF
V gene: TRBV7-2; clone size: few; D gene: .; J gene: TRBJ1-3; CDR3 DNA: TGTGCCAGCAGCTTAAGCCTCTCTGGAAACACCATATATTTT; CDR3 protein: CASSLSLSGNTIYF
V gene: TRBV24-1; clone size: many; D gene: .; J gene: TRBJ2-1; CDR3 DNA: TGTGCCACCAGTGATGGCAATGAGCAGTTCTTC; CDR3 protein: CATSDGNEQFF
V gene: TRBV3-1; clone size: .; D gene: .; J gene: TRBJ2-1; CDR3 DNA: TGTGCCAGCAGCCAAGAACCCCTTACCAATGAGCAGTTCTTC; CDR3 protein: CASSQEPLTNEQFF
V gene: TRBV3-1; clone size: .; D gene: .; J gene: TRBJ2-5; CDR3 DNA: TGTGCCAGCAGCCAAAGGTTCGGAGAGACCCAGTACTTC; CDR3 protein: CASSQRFGETQYF
V gene: TRBV20-1; clone size: few; D gene: .; J gene: TRBJ1-1; CDR3 DNA: TGCAGTGCTCCTAGGGGTCGGACTGAAGCTTTCTTT; CDR3 protein: CSAPRGRTEAFF
V gene: TRBV28; clone size: few; D gene: .; J gene: TRBJ2-1; CDR3 DNA: TGTGCCAGCGATCAACGGGGGAGCTCCTACAATGAGCAGTTCTTC; CDR3 protein: CASDQRGSSYNEQFF
V gene: TRBV20-1; clone size: few; D gene: TRBD1; J gene: TRBJ1-6; CDR3 DNA: TGCAGTGCTAGAACCGGGACAGGGGTTTCACCCCTCCACTTT; CDR3 protein: CSARTGTGVSPLHF
V gene: TRBV15; clone size: .; D gene: .; J gene: TRBJ2-3; CDR3 DNA: TGTGCCACCAGCCCGCGGAAAGCCACAGATACGCAGTATTTT; CDR3 protein: CATSPRKATDTQYF
V gene: TRBV7-7; clone size: few; D gene: .; J gene: TRBJ2-2; CDR3 DNA: TGTGCTAGCAGCGCCGGGACAATGAACACCGGGGAGCTGTTTTTT; CDR3 protein: CASSAGTMNTGELFF
V gene: TRBV29-1; clone size: many; D gene: TRBD1; J gene: TRBJ2-3; CDR3 DNA: TGCAGCGTTGATAACAGGGGGCTTACAGATACGCAGTATTTT; CDR3 protein: CSVDNRGLTDTQYF
V gene: TRBV29-1; clone size: few; D gene: .; J gene: TRBJ2-1; CDR3 DNA: TGCAGCGTTGATGGGCCTCGAATAAAGGATGAGCAGTTCTTC; CDR3 protein: CSVDGPRIKDEQFF
V gene: TRBV4-2; clone size: .; D gene: TRBD2; J gene: TRBJ2-3; CDR3 DNA: TGTGCCAGCAGCCAGGTCGGACTAGCGGGGGAGTCAGATACGCAGTATTTT; CDR3 protein: CASSQVGLAGESDTQYF
V gene: TRBV11-3; clone size: .; D gene: .; J gene: TRBJ1-1; CDR3 DNA: TGTGCCAGCAGCCGAGGTAAGGCAGAAGCTTTCTTT; CDR3 protein: CASSRGKAEAFF
V gene: TRBV7-3; clone size: many; D gene: .; J gene: TRBJ2-5; CDR3 DNA: TGTGCCAGCAGCCAAGACAGCTACCAAGAGACCCAGTACTTC; CDR3 protein: CASSQDSYQETQYF
V gene: TRBV28; clone size: many; D gene: TRBD1; J gene: TRBJ2-3; CDR3 DNA: TGTGCCAGCAGACCTGACAGGGTTGATACGCAGTATTTT; CDR3 protein: CASRPDRVDTQYF
V gene: TRBV11-2; clone size: .; D gene: TRBD1; J gene: TRBJ2-5; CDR3 DNA: TGTGCCAGCAGCTCGGGACAGGGGAGACAAGAGACCCAGTACTTC; CDR3 protein: CASSSGQGRQETQYF
V gene: TRBV15; clone size: few; D gene: TRBD1; J gene: TRBJ1-5; CDR3 DNA: TGTGCCACCAGCAGAGAGGTCCTCGGGACAGGGCTAAGGGATCAGCCCCAGCATTTT; CDR3 protein: CATSREVLGTGLRDQPQHF
V gene: TRBV7-3; clone size: .; D gene: .; J gene: TRBJ1-2; CDR3 DNA: TGTGCCAGCAGCTTAATGCCAGGGTCTAACTATGGCTACACCTTC; CDR3 protein: CASSLMPGSNYGYTF
V gene: TRBV9; clone size: few; D gene: .; J gene: TRBJ2-4; CDR3 DNA: TGTGCCAGCAGCGTAGGGGGCACGACAAACATTCAGTACTTC; CDR3 protein: CASSVGGTTNIQYF
V gene: TRBV12-3/TRBV12-4; clone size: .; D gene: .; J gene: TRBJ2-5; CDR3 DNA: TGTGCCAGCAAAATGGACAACCAAGAGACCCAGTACTTC; CDR3 protein: CASKMDNQETQYF
V gene: TRBV20-1; clone size: many; D gene: TRBD2; J gene: TRBJ2-2; CDR3 DNA: TGCAGTGCTCTCGCGTCGGACGTTGGACTAGCGGGGGGCACCGCGAACACCGGGGAGCTGTTTTTT; CDR3 protein: CSALASDVGLAGGTANTGELFF
V gene: TRBV5-1; clone size: .; D gene: .; J gene: TRBJ2-5; CDR3 DNA: TGCGCCAGCAGCTTGGCCGAGTTCCAAGAGACCCAGTACTTC; CDR3 protein: CASSLAEFQETQYF
V gene: TRBV20-1; clone size: many; D gene: .; J gene: TRBJ2-1; CDR3 DNA: TGCAGTGCTAGTTACCGCGGGAACTACAATGAGCAGTTCTTC; CDR3 protein: CSASYRGNYNEQFF
V gene: TRBV10-2; clone size: .; D gene: TRBD2; J gene: TRBJ2-1; CDR3 DNA: TGCGCCAGCAGTATCCCCGCGGCTAGCGGTCATGACAATGAGCAGTTCTTC; CDR3 protein: CASSIPAASGHDNEQFF
V gene: TRBV16; clone size: .; D gene: .; J gene: TRBJ1-4; CDR3 DNA: TGTGCCAGCAGCCGTTGGTCATCAACTAATGAAAAACTGTTTTTT; CDR3 protein: CASSRWSSTNEKLFF
V gene: TRBV7-6; clone size: .; D gene: TRBD2; J gene: TRBJ2-3; CDR3 DNA: TGTGCCAGCAGCCCCAGCGGGAGAGGAGGAGATACGCAGTATTTT; CDR3 protein: CASSPSGRGGDTQYF
V gene: TRBV27; clone size: .; D gene: .; J gene: TRBJ1-1; CDR3 DNA: TGTGCCAGCAGTCCGCTGTTGACCTGGAAACACACTGAAGCTTTCTTT; CDR3 protein: CASSPLLTWKHTEAFF
V gene: TRBV5-1; clone size: .; D gene: .; J gene: TRBJ2-3; CDR3 DNA: TGCGCCAGCAGCTCGGACGGCACAGATACGCAGTATTTT; CDR3 protein: CASSSDGTDTQYF
V gene: TRBV19; clone size: few; D gene: .; J gene: TRBJ2-3; CDR3 DNA: TGTGCCAGTAGTACCGGACAGACTAGCACAGATACGCAGTATTTT; CDR3 protein: CASSTGQTSTDTQYF
V gene: TRBV7-3; clone size: many; D gene: TRBD1; J gene: TRBJ2-3; CDR3 DNA: TGTGCCAGCAGCCCACAGGGGCCAGATACGCAGTATTTT; CDR3 protein: CASSPQGPDTQYF
V gene: TRBV3-1; clone size: few; D gene: .; J gene: TRBJ2-3; CDR3 DNA: TGTGCCAGCAGCCAATACGGAGGAAGCACAGATACGCAGTATTTT; CDR3 protein: CASSQYGGSTDTQYF
V gene: TRBV5-6; clone size: many; D gene: TRBD2; J gene: TRBJ2-1; CDR3 DNA: TGTGCCAGCAGTATGGGGACGGGGGGGCTTGACAATGAGCAGTTCTTC; CDR3 protein: CASSMGTGGLDNEQFF
V gene: TRBV20-1; clone size: few; D gene: .; J gene: TRBJ1-5; CDR3 DNA: TGCAGTGCTTGGGATAGCAATCAGCCCCAGCATTTT; CDR3 protein: CSAWDSNQPQHF
V gene: TRBV5-1; clone size: many; D gene: .; J gene: TRBJ1-1; CDR3 DNA: TGCGCCAGCAGCTCCAGGGGCTCCCAAAACACTGAAGCTTTCTTT; CDR3 protein: CASSSRGSQNTEAFF
V gene: TRBV5-1; clone size: .; D gene: TRBD2; J gene: TRBJ2-3; CDR3 DNA: TGCGCCAGCAGCCTCAGGACTAGCGGGGTCACAGATACGCAGTATTTT; CDR3 protein: CASSLRTSGVTDTQYF
V gene: TRBV24-1; clone size: .; D gene: .; J gene: TRBJ2-1; CDR3 DNA: TGTGCCACCAGTGATGTTTCAGGACTGTACAATGAGCAGTTCTTC; CDR3 protein: CATSDVSGLYNEQFF
V gene: TRBV2; clone size: few; D gene: TRBD2; J gene: TRBJ2-2; CDR3 DNA: TGTGCCAGCGGCGGGAGGGCGAGCGGGGAGCTGTTTTTT; CDR3 protein: CASGGRASGELFF
V gene: TRBV20-1; clone size: many; D gene: .; J gene: TRBJ2-3; CDR3 DNA: TGCAGTGCTCCCCGAGGAGATACGCAGTATTTT; CDR3 protein: CSAPRGDTQYF